A selection of T cell receptor beta chains follows, all from one sample in a study of cytomegalovirus exposure and HLA in healthy donors. The protocol was immunoSEQ multiplex PCR, while the TCRdb copy is restricted to in-frame clones and leaves out a portion. The table lists roughly 89,000 clones, around four fifths of them singletons. The sample comprised PBMCs. The receptors here all came from a young man in good health and CMV-seropositive. Both conserved end residues are part of each CDR3. Each record gives: J gene, V gene, D gene, clone size, CDR3 protein, CDR3 DNA. A D gene is named only where the DNA matches it firmly. Clone size is shown for a subset of rows, as once, few, many or a class of expanded clone.

>TRBJ2-2|TRBV5-4|NA|NA
CASSQVATGELFF
TGTGCCAGCAGTCAGGTGGCCACCGGGGAGCTGTTTTTT
>TRBJ1-1|TRBV10-3|NA|few
CAISSQIRLTEAFF
TGTGCCATCAGTTCCCAGATTCGTCTGACTGAAGCTTTCTTT
>TRBJ2-3|TRBV5-3|TRBD2|NA
CARSLAGARADTQYF
TGTGCCAGAAGCTTAGCGGGGGCACGGGCAGATACGCAGTATTTT
>TRBJ1-6|TRBV7-2|NA|NA
CASSLFHRAGSPLHF
TGTGCCAGCAGCTTGTTTCACAGGGCGGGTTCACCCCTCCACTTT
>TRBJ2-1|TRBV7-2|TRBD2|NA
CASSLRPSGGLLSYNEQFF
TGTGCCAGCAGCTTAAGGCCTAGCGGGGGGCTCCTCTCCTACAATGAGCAGTTCTTC
>TRBJ2-7|TRBV7-2|TRBD2|NA
CASTPGGGYEQYF
TGTGCCAGCACCCCGGGGGGGGGCTACGAGCAGTACTTC
>TRBJ2-1|TRBV7-9|NA|NA
CASSRQASSYNEQFF
TGTGCCAGCAGCCGGCAGGCCAGCTCCTACAATGAGCAGTTCTTC
>TRBJ2-2|TRBV5-5|NA|many
CASSADSRVGTGELFF
TGTGCCAGCAGCGCCGACAGCAGGGTAGGAACCGGGGAGCTGTTTTTT
>TRBJ1-2|TRBV7-9|NA|once
CASSSVTGPDGYTF
TGTGCCAGCAGCTCAGTTACAGGGCCTGATGGCTACACCTTC
>TRBJ1-6|TRBV5-1|NA|NA
CASSLDRGPSYNSPLHF
TGCGCCAGCAGCCTCGACCGGGGTCCCTCCTATAATTCACCCCTCCACTTT
>TRBJ2-1|TRBV10-3|TRBD1|NA
CAMSGTGVSGEQFF
TGTGCCATGTCCGGGACAGGGGTTTCCGGTGAGCAGTTCTTC
>TRBJ2-5|TRBV2|TRBD2|NA
CASSQRDPGLAGGIQETQYF
TGTGCCAGCAGCCAAAGGGATCCGGGACTAGCGGGGGGGATCCAAGAGACCCAGTACTTC
>TRBJ1-2|TRBV4-1|NA|NA
CASSQDIPTANYGYTF
TGCGCCAGCAGCCAAGATATCCCGACAGCTAACTATGGCTACACCTTC
>TRBJ2-1|TRBV28|TRBD2|NA
CASSLHLAVSYNEQFF
TGTGCCAGCAGTTTACATCTAGCGGTCTCCTACAATGAGCAGTTCTTC
>TRBJ1-2|TRBV5-4|TRBD1|NA
CASSSTGGRNYGYTF
TGTGCCAGCAGCTCTACAGGGGGCAGAAACTATGGCTACACCTTC
>TRBJ2-7|TRBV7-2|TRBD2|NA
CASSLALPGLATESSYEQYF
TGTGCCAGCAGCTTAGCCTTACCGGGACTAGCGACCGAGTCCTCCTACGAGCAGTACTTC
>TRBJ1-6|TRBV7-3|TRBD1|NA
CASSRMGQGLGSPLHF
TGTGCCAGCAGCCGGATGGGACAGGGGCTAGGGTCACCCCTCCACTTT
>TRBJ1-4|TRBV18|NA|NA
CASSPERGEKLFF
TGTGCCAGCTCACCGGAGAGAGGTGAAAAACTGTTTTTT
>TRBJ1-3|TRBV7-7|NA|NA
CASSSGAGNTIYF
TGTGCCAGCAGCTCCGGTGCTGGAAACACCATATATTTT
>TRBJ2-3|TRBV27|TRBD2|NA
CASSSPVSGGADTQYF
TGTGCCAGCAGTTCCCCAGTTAGCGGGGGGGCAGATACGCAGTATTTT